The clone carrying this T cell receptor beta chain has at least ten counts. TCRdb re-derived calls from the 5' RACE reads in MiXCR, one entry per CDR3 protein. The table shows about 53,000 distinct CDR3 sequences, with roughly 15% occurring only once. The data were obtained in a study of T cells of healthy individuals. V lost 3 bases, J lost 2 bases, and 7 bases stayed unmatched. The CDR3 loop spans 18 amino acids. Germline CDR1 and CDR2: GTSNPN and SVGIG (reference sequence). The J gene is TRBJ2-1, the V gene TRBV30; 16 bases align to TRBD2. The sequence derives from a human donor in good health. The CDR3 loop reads CAWSRQGTSGRAYNEQFF. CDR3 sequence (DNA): TGTGCCTGGAGCCGCCAGGGGACTAGCGGGAGGGCCTACAATGAGCAGTTCTTC.